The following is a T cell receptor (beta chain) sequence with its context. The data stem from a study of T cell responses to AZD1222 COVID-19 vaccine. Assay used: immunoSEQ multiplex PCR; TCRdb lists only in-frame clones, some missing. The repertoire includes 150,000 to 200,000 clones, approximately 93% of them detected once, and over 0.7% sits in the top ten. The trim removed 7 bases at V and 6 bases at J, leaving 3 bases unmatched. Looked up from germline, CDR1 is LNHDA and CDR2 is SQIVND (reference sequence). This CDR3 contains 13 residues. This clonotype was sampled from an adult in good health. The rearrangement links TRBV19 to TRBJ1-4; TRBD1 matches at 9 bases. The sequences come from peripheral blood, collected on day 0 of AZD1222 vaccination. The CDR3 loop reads CASKDRGDEKLFF. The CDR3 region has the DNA TGTGCCAGTAAGGACAGGGGCGATGAAAAACTGTTTTTT.